A selection of T cell receptor beta chains follows, all from one sample in a study of T-cell memory formation after mild COVID-19. TCRdb recomputed calls from the 5' RACE reads with MiXCR, one row per CDR3 protein. Counted here are around 300,000 distinct CDR3 sequences, about a sixth occurring once; the ten biggest clones make up 20% to 25%. Sequencing was carried out using PBMCs or a T cell subset sorted from them (not recorded which). These receptors were taken from a man between 18 and 29 years old who had mild COVID-19 (a few samples of this study predate the infection). Cell type and time point are not known. Each CDR3 is given with its conserved first and last residue. The D gene is left open where the match is weak. Where a row states a size, it is once, few, many or the class of an expanded clone; other rows omit it.

abundance	v_gene	d_gene	j_gene	CDR3aa	CDR3nt
many	TRBV20-1	-	TRBJ2-5	CSARGGLDQETQYF	TGCAGTGCTAGAGGGGGACTCGACCAAGAGACCCAGTACTTC
few	TRBV6-1	TRBD2	TRBJ2-1	CASIPGLASYNEQFF	TGTGCCAGCATCCCGGGACTAGCGAGCTACAATGAGCAGTTCTTC
-	TRBV5-6	-	TRBJ2-1	CASSHLVGRPRVQFF	TGTGCCAGCAGCCATCTCGTGGGGAGGCCACGGGTGCAGTTCTTC
-	TRBV5-1	-	TRBJ2-3	CASSLASATDTQYF	TGCGCCAGCAGCTTGGCCTCGGCCACAGATACGCAGTATTTT
many	TRBV3-1	-	TRBJ2-1	CASSLTGEQFF	TGTGCCAGCAGCCTTACAGGGGAGCAGTTCTTC
-	TRBV12-3/TRBV12-4	-	TRBJ2-7	CASSSPGQRGYEQYF	TGTGCCAGCAGTTCGCCGGGACAGCGGGGCTACGAGCAGTACTTC
few	TRBV4-3	-	TRBJ2-1	CASSQDLFRVNEQFF	TGCGCCAGCAGCCAAGATTTATTCAGGGTCAATGAGCAGTTCTTC
-	TRBV6-2/TRBV6-3	-	TRBJ2-7	CASGSAYEQYF	TGTGCCAGCGGTTCGGCCTACGAGCAGTACTTC
-	TRBV7-3	-	TRBJ2-3	CASSPRGGSSTDTQYF	TGTGCCAGCAGCCCCAGGGGAGGGTCTAGCACAGATACGCAGTATTTT
-	TRBV4-1	TRBD1	TRBJ2-2	CASSAKGQLTTGELFF	TGCGCCAGCAGCGCGAAGGGACAGCTAACCACCGGGGAGCTGTTTTTT
-	TRBV20-1	TRBD2	TRBJ2-1	CSAPIAGGSNEQFF	TGCAGTGCTCCAATAGCGGGGGGGTCAAATGAGCAGTTCTTC
few	TRBV4-1	TRBD2	TRBJ2-1	CASSSRGGSYNEQFF	TGCGCCAGCAGCAGTCGGGGGGGCTCCTACAATGAGCAGTTCTTC
-	TRBV6-6	-	TRBJ2-2	CASSYSGGGTGELFF	TGTGCCAGCAGTTACTCGGGGGGTGGCACCGGGGAGCTGTTTTTT
few	TRBV15	-	TRBJ1-1	CATSPRGGTEAFF	TGTGCCACCAGTCCAAGGGGGGGCACTGAAGCTTTCTTT
-	TRBV4-1	-	TRBJ2-3	CASSQGWVGISTDTQYF	TGCGCCAGCAGCCAAGGGTGGGTGGGAATTAGCACAGATACGCAGTATTTT
-	TRBV12-3/TRBV12-4	-	TRBJ2-1	CASSFGDRGEQFF	TGTGCCAGCAGTTTCGGCGATAGAGGGGAGCAGTTCTTC
-	TRBV4-3	TRBD1	TRBJ2-2	CASSHPGQYTGELFF	TGCGCCAGCAGCCACCCGGGACAGTACACCGGGGAGCTGTTTTTT
-	TRBV11-2	-	TRBJ1-1	CASSSRDKNTEAFF	TGTGCCAGCAGCTCCCGGGACAAGAACACTGAAGCTTTCTTT
few	TRBV20-1	TRBD1	TRBJ2-1	CSARDGYRGRDEQFF	TGCAGTGCTAGAGACGGCTACAGGGGTCGGGATGAGCAGTTCTTC
few	TRBV20-1	-	TRBJ1-2	CSARTGGTYYGYTF	TGCAGTGCCCGGACGGGGGGCACCTACTATGGCTACACCTTC
-	TRBV27	-	TRBJ1-2	CASSWGVNYGYTF	TGTGCCAGCAGTTGGGGCGTAAACTATGGCTACACCTTC
-	TRBV12-3/TRBV12-4	-	TRBJ2-3	CASSSRPNTDTQYF	TGTGCCAGCAGTTCACGACCCAACACAGATACGCAGTATTTT
many	TRBV5-5	TRBD1	TRBJ1-5	CASSGTGGEQPQHF	TGTGCCAGCAGCGGGACAGGGGGCGAGCAGCCCCAGCATTTT
-	TRBV6-5	TRBD1	TRBJ1-1	CASSYLPGQGDTEAFF	TGTGCCAGCAGTTACCTCCCGGGACAGGGAGACACTGAAGCTTTCTTT
-	TRBV5-1	TRBD1	TRBJ1-2	CASSQQSDRQPHYGYTF	TGCGCCAGCAGCCAGCAATCGGACAGGCAGCCGCACTATGGCTACACCTTC
-	TRBV20-1	-	TRBJ2-2	CSARHPTSPGELFF	TGCAGTGCTAGACACCCAACTAGTCCCGGGGAGCTGTTTTTT
-	TRBV6-5	-	TRBJ1-3	CASSQPPGLSGNTIYF	TGTGCCAGCAGTCAACCACCGGGGCTCTCTGGAAACACCATATATTTT
few	TRBV20-1	TRBD1	TRBJ2-6	CSARAPIQGVGANVLTF	TGCAGTGCTAGGGCGCCAATCCAGGGGGTTGGGGCCAACGTCCTGACTTTC
-	TRBV5-1	-	TRBJ2-1	CASSLRPPEGPGGQFF	TGCGCCAGCAGCTTGAGACCCCCGGAGGGGCCGGGTGGGCAGTTCTTC